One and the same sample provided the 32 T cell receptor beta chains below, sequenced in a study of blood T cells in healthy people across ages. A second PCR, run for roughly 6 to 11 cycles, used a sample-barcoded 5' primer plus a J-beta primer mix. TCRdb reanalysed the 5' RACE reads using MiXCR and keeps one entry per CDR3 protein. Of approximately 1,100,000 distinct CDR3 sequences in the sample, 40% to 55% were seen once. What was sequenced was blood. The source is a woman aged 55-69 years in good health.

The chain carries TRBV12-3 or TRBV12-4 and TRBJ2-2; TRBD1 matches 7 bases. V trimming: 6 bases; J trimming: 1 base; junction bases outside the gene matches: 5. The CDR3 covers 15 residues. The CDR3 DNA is TGTGCCAGCAGACCGACAGGGAGGAACACCGGGGAGCTGTTTTTT. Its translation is CASRPTGRNTGELFF.

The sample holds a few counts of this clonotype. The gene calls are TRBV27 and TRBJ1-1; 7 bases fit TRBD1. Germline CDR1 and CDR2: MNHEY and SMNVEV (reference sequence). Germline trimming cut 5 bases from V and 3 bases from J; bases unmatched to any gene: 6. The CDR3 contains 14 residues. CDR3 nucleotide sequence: TGTGCCAGCAGTCGAGACAGGGACTACACTGAAGCTTTCTTT. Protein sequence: CASSRDRDYTEAFF.

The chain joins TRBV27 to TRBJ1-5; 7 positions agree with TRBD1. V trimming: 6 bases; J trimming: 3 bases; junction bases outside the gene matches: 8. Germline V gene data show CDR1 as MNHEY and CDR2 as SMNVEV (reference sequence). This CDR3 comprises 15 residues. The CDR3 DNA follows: TGTGCCAGCAGCCCCGGGACAGTACCCAATCAGCCCCAGCATTTT. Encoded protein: CASSPGTVPNQPQHF.

The CDR3 DNA is TGCAGTGCTAATCTAGCGGGATCCTACGAGCAGTACTTC. Encoded protein: CSANLAGSYEQYF. The rearrangement joins TRBV20-1 to TRBJ2-7; TRBD2 matches 9 bases. J gave up 1 base and V 4 bases, and 2 bases lay outside the gene matches. The V gene's germline CDR1 is DFQATT and CDR2 SNEGSKA (reference sequence). CDR3 length equals 13 residues.

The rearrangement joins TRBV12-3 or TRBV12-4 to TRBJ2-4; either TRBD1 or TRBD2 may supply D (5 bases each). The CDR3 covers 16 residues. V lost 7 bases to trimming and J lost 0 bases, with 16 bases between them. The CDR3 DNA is TGTGCCAGCAATCCCGGGGCCGTACTAGCCAAAAACATTCAGTACTTC. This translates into CASNPGAVLAKNIQYF.

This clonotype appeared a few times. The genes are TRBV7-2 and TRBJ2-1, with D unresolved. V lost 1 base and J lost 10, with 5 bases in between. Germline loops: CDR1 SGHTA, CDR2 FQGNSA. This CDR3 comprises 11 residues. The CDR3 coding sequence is TGTGCCAGCAGCTTAGTGCAAGAGCAGTTCTTC. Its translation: CASSLVQEQFF.

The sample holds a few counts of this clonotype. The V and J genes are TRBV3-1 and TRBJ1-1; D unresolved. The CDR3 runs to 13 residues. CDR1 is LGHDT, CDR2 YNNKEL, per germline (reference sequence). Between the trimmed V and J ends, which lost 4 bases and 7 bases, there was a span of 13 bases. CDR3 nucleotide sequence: TGTGCCAGCAGCCTTACTACGGGAGGTGAAGCTTTCTTT. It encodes CASSLTTGGEAFF.

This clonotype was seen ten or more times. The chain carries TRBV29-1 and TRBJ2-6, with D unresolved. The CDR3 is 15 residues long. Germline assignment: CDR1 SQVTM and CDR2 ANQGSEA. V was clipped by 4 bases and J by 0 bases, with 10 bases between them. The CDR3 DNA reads TGCAGCGTTGGGATTGGAATCTCTGGGGCCAACGTCCTGACTTTC. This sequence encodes CSVGIGISGANVLTF.

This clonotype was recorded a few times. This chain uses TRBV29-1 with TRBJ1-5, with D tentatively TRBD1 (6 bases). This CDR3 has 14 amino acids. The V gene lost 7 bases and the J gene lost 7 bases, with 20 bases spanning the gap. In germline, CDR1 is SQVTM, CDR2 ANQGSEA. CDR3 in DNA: TGCAGCGCCACCGGAGGGGGAGTGGGCCAGCCCCAGCATTTT. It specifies CSATGGGVGQPQHF.

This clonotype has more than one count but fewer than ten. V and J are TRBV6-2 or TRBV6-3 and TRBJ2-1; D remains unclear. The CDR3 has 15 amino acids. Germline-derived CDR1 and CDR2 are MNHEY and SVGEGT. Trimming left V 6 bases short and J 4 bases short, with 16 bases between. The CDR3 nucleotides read TGTGCCAGCAGCCCTCGTGGGAAAACGTACAATGAGCAGTTCTTC. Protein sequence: CASSPRGKTYNEQFF.

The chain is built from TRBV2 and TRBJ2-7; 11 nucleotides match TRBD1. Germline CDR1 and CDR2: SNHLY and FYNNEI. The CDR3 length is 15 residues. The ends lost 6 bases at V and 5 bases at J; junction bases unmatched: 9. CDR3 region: CASSAGTGGIHEQYF. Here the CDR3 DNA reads TGTGCCAGCAGCGCCGGGACAGGGGGGATCCACGAGCAGTACTTC.

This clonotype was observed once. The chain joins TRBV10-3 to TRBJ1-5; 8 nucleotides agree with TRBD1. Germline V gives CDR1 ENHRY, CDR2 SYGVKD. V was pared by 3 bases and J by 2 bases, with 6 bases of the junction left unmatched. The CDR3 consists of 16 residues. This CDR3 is CAISDTSTGGNQPQHF. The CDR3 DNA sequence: TGTGCCATCAGTGATACTTCGACAGGGGGCAATCAGCCCCAGCATTTT.

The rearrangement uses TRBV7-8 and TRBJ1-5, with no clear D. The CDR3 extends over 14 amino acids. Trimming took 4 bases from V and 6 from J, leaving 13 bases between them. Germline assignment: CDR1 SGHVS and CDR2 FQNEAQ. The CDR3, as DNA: TGTGCCAGCAGCTCTCCCCCGACTGCTCAGCCCCAGCATTTT. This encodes CASSSPPTAQPQHF.

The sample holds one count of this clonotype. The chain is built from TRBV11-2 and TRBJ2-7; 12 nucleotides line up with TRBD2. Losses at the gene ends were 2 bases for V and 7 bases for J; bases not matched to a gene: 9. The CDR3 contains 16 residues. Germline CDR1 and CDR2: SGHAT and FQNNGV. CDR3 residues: CASSLMTSGSLGEQYF. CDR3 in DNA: TGTGCCAGCAGCTTAATGACTAGCGGGAGTTTAGGGGAGCAGTACTTC.

CDR3 sequence (DNA): TGCAGTGCTAGAGAACCGGGTCGAGGGAATGTGGACCAGTACTTC. Residues: CSAREPGRGNVDQYF. The chain recombines TRBV20-1 with TRBJ2-4; tentative D call: TRBD2 (5 bases). Germline CDR1 DFQATT, CDR2 SNEGSKA (reference sequence). This CDR3 has 15 residues. The ends were cut back, 0 bases at V and 13 bases at J, with 22 bases in the middle.

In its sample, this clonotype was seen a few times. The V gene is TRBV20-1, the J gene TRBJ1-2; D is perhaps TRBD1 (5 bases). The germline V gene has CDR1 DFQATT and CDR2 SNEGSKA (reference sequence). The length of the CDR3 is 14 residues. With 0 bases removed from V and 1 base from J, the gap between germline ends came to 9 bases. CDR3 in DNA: TGCAGTGCTAGAGATCAGGGTTTTAACTATGGCTACACCTTC. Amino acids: CSARDQGFNYGYTF.

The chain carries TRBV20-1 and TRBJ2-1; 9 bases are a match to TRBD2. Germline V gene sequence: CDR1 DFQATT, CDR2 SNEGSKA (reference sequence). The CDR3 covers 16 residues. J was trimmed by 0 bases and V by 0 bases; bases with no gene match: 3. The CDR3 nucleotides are TGCAGTGCTAGAGATCCAGCGGGAGGCTCCTACAATGAGCAGTTCTTC. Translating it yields CSARDPAGGSYNEQFF.

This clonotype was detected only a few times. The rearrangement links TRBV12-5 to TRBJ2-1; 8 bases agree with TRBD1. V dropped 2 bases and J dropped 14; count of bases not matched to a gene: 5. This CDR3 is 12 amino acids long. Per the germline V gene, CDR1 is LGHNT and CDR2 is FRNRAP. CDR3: CASGLFRTGKFF. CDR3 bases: TGTGCTAGTGGTTTGTTCCGGACAGGGAAGTTCTTC.

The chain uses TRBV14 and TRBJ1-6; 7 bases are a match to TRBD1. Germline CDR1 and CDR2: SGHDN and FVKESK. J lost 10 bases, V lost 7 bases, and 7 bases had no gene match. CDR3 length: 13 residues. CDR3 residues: CASKSGGNSPLHF. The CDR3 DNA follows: TGTGCCAGCAAGTCAGGGGGGAACTCACCCCTCCACTTT. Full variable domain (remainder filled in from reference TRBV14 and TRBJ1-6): EAGVTQFPSHSVIEKGQTVTLRCDPISGHDNLYWYRRVMGKEIKFLLHFVKESKQDESGMPNNRFLAERTGGTYSTLKVQPAELEDSGVYFCASKSGGNSPLHFGNGTRLTVT.

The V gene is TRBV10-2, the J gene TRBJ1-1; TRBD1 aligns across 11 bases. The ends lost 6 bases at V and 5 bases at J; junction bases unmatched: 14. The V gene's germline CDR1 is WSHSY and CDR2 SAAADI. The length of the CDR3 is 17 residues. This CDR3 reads CASRDRDRGLSGTEAFF. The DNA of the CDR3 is TGCGCCAGCAGGGACCGGGACAGGGGGTTGTCGGGAACTGAAGCTTTCTTT.

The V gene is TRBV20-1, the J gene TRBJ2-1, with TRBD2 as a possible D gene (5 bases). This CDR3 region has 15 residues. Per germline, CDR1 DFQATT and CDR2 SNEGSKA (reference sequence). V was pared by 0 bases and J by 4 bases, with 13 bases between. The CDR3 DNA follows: TGCAGTGCTAGAGATACGGCTAGCCCTTACAATGAGCAGTTCTTC. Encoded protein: CSARDTASPYNEQFF.

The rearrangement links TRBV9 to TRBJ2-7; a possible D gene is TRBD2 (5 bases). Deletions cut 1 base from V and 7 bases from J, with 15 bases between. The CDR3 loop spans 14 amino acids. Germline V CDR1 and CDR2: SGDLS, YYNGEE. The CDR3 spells CASSVSGESNEQYF. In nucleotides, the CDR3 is TGTGCCAGCAGCGTATCCGGGGAATCGAATGAGCAGTACTTC.

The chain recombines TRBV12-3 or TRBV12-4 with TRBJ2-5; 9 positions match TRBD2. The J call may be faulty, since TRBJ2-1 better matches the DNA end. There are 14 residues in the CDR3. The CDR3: CASSKTSGQETQFF. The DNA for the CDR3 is TGTGCCAGCAGTAAGACTAGCGGCCAAGAGACCCAGTTCTTC.

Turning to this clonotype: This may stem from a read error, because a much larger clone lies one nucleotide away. The CDR3 DNA is TGTGTCAGCAGCCCTCTTGCGGGCTATGAGCAGTACTTC. It translates to CVSSPLAGYEQYF. The genes are TRBV4-2 and TRBJ2-5; tentative D call: TRBD2 (5 bases). CDR1 LGHNA and CDR2 YNFKEQ come from the germline V gene. This CDR3 is built from 13 residues.

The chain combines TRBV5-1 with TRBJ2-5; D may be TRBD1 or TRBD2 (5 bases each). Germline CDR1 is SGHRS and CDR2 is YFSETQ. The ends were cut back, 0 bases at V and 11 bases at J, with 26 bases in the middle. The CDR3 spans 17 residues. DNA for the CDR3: TGCGCCAGCAGCTTGGGGGGGTCGGGAAGCTCCTACAAGGAGCAGTACTTC. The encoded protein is CASSLGGSGSSYKEQYF.

Here the CDR3 reads CASSPAGGGSYEQFF. The CDR3 DNA reads TGTGCCAGCAGCCCCGCGGGAGGGGGCTCCTACGAGCAGTTCTTC. The V call is TRBV7-8, the J call TRBJ2-1, with 9 bases fitting TRBD2. The CDR3 loop spans 15 amino acids. With V trimmed by 5 bases and J by 10 bases, 12 bases remained unmatched. Looked up from germline, CDR1 is SGHVS and CDR2 is FQNEAQ.

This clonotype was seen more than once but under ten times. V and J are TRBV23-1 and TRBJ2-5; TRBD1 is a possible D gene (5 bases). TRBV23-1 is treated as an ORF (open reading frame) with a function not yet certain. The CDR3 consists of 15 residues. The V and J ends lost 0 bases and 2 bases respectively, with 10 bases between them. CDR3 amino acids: CASSQSFPGQETQYF. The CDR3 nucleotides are TGCGCCAGCAGTCAATCGTTCCCAGGGCAAGAGACCCAGTACTTC.

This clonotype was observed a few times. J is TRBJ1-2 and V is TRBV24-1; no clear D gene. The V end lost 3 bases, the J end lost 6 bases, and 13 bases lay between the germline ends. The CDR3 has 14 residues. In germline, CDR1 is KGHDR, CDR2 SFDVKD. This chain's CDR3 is CATSDGLDGNGYTF. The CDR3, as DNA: TGTGCCACCAGTGATGGACTAGACGGAAATGGCTACACCTTC.

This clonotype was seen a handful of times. CDR3 sequence reads: CASSLGDRADTQYF. DNA of the CDR3: TGTGCCAGCAGCCTGGGAGATCGCGCAGATACGCAGTATTTT. The chain uses TRBV5-4 and TRBJ2-3, with a tentative D call TRBD2 (5 bases). V was trimmed by 4 bases and J by 4 bases, leaving 13 bases between them. In germline, CDR1 is SGHNT, CDR2 YYREEE (reference sequence). The CDR3 covers 14 residues.

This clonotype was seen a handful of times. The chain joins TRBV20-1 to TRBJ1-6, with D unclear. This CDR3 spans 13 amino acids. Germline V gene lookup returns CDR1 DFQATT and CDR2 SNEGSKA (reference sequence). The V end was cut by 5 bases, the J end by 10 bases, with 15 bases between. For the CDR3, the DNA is TGCAGTGCTGAGGGAGGGTTAGGCTCACCCCTCCACTTT. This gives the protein CSAEGGLGSPLHF.

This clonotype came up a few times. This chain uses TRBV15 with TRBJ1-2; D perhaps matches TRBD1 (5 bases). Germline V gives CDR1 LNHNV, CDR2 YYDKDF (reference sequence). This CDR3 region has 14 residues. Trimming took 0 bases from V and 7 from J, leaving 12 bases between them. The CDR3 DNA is TGTGCCACCAGCAGAGATGAGGGGTTCGGTGGCTACACCTTC. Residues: CATSRDEGFGGYTF.

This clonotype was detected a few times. For the CDR3, the DNA is TGTGCCAGCAGCTTAGCGGGCGGGCCGATCTACAATGAGCAGTTCTTC. Translation gives CASSLAGGPIYNEQFF. The genes are TRBV7-9 and TRBJ2-1, with TRBD2 as a possible D gene (5 bases). V was trimmed by 0 bases and J by 3 bases, leaving 12 bases between them. Germline V CDR1 and CDR2: SEHNR, FQNEAQ (reference sequence). The CDR3 contains 16 residues. Full variable domain (remainder filled in from reference TRBV7-9 and TRBJ2-1): DTGVSQNPRHKITKRGQNVTFRCDPISEHNRLYWYRQTLGQGPEFLTYFQNEAQLEKSRLLSDRFSAERPKGSFSTLEIQRTEQGDSAMYLCASSLAGGPIYNEQFFGPGTRLTVL.